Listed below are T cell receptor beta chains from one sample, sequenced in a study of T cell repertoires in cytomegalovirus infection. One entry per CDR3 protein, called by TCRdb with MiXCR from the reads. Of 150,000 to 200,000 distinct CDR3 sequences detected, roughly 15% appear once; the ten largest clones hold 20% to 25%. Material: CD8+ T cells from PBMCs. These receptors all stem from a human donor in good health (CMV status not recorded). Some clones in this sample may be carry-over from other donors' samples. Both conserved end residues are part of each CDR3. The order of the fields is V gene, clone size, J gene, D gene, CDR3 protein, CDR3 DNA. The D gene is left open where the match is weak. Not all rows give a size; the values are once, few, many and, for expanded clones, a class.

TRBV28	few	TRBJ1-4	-	CASSLLGETNEKLFF	TGTGCCAGCAGTTTATTGGGGGAAACTAATGAAAAACTGTTTTTT
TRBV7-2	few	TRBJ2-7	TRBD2	CASSATSGGSYEQYF	TGTGCCAGCAGCGCGACTAGCGGGGGAAGCTACGAGCAGTACTTC
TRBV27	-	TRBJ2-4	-	CASSLGSGLAKNIQYF	TGTGCCAGCAGTTTAGGGTCAGGGCTAGCCAAAAACATTCAGTACTTC
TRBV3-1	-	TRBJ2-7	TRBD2	CASSQFSSGGAYEQYF	TGTGCCAGCAGCCAATTTTCTAGCGGGGGGGCCTACGAGCAGTACTTC
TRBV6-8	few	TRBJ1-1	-	CATSRNTEAFF	TGTGCCACCTCCCGGAACACTGAAGCTTTCTTT
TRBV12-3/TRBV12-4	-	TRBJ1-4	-	CASSFGVGEKLFF	TGTGCCAGCAGTTTTGGGGTAGGGGAAAAACTGTTTTTT
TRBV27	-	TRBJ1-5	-	CASSLRALYQPQHF	TGTGCCAGCAGTCTCCGGGCCCTCTATCAGCCCCAGCATTTT
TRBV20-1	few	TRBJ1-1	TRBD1	CSARDWDRVNTEAFF	TGCAGTGCTAGAGATTGGGACAGGGTGAACACTGAAGCTTTCTTT
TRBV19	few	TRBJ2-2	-	CASWGTTGELFF	TGTGCCAGTTGGGGGACCACCGGGGAGCTGTTTTTT
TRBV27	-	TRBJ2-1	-	CASTYSGWGNEQFF	TGTGCCAGCACCTACTCAGGGTGGGGCAATGAGCAGTTCTTC
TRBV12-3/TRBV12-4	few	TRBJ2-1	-	CASSSDSHEQFF	TGTGCCAGCAGTTCGGACAGCCATGAGCAGTTCTTC
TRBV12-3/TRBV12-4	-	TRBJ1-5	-	CASSPNMNQPQHF	TGTGCCAGCAGTCCCAATATGAATCAGCCCCAGCATTTT
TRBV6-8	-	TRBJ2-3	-	CASSYDTDTQYF	TGTGCCAGCAGTTACGATACAGATACGCAGTATTTT
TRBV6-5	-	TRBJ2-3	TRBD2	CASSYGLAETDTQYF	TGTGCCAGCAGTTACGGGCTAGCGGAAACAGATACGCAGTATTTT